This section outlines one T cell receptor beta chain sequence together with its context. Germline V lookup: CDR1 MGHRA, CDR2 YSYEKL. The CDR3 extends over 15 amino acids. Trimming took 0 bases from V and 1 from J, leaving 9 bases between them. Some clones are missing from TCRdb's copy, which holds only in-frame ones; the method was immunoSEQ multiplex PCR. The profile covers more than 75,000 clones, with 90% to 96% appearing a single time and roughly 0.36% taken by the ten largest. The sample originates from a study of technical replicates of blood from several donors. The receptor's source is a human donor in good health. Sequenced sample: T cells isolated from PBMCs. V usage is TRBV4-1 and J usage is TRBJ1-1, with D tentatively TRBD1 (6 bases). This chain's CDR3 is CASSQDLGANTEAFF. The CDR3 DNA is TGCGCCAGCAGCCAAGATTTGGGGGCGAACACTGAAGCTTTCTTT.